Following are 18 T cell receptor beta chains from one sample sequenced in a study of shared clonotypes between healthy human individuals. The method was immunoSEQ multiplex PCR; TCRdb's version includes in-frame clones alone and lacks a portion of them. In the table there are 2 million to 2.5 million clones, 95% of which are singletons. Sequencing was carried out using naive CD4+ T cells sorted from blood. Subset in this sample: CD45RA+ positively selected. Receptors originate from a man aged 18 to 30 in good health.

The table lists this clone with a few counts. This may arise from a read error, as a much more abundant clone is one base away. This same CDR3 is encoded by further DNA sequences in the sample. V gene TRBV11-2 combines with J gene TRBJ2-7, with D unresolved. V gave up 4 bases and J gave up 2 bases, with 3 bases separating them. Looked up from germline, CDR1 is SGHAT and CDR2 is FQNNGV. The CDR3 length is 11 residues. The CDR3 coding sequence is TGTGCCAGCAGCTCCGCCTACGAGCAGTACTTC. Residues: CASSSAYEQYF.

To note about this clone: The same CDR3 is also encoded by other DNA sequences in this sample. This rearrangement joins TRBV9 to TRBJ1-2; D gene unclear. V lost 2 bases and J 4 bases, leaving 6 bases between the germline ends. CDR1 is SGDLS, CDR2 YYNGEE, per germline. This CDR3 is 12 amino acids long. The CDR3 bases are TGTGCCAGCAGCGTTGCAGGCTATGGCTACACCTTC. This encodes CASSVAGYGYTF.

The chain couples TRBV9 to TRBJ2-6; D unclear. The germline V gene has CDR1 SGDLS and CDR2 YYNGEE. Deletions cut 0 bases from V and 2 bases from J, with 3 bases between. This CDR3 has 14 amino acids. CDR3 DNA: TGTGCCAGCAGCGTAGTCCCTGGGGCCAACGTCCTGACTTTC. As protein: CASSVVPGANVLTF.

J is TRBJ2-7 and V is TRBV10-1; D is uncertain. The V end was cut by 0 bases, the J end by 3 bases, with 6 bases between. The CDR3 runs 13 residues. The germline V gene has CDR1 WNHNN and CDR2 SYGVQD (reference sequence). CDR3 nucleotide sequence: TGCGCCAGCAGTGAGTCCAACGACTACGAGCAGTACTTC. Its translation: CASSESNDYEQYF.

The count of this clone is one. The genes are TRBV7-8 and TRBJ2-5; D unclear. This CDR3 contains 13 residues. Germline CDR1 and CDR2: SGHVS and FQNEAQ. Trimming left V 2 bases short and J 5 bases short, with 9 bases between. CDR3 in amino acids: CASSLFAGETQYF. The CDR3 bases are TGTGCCAGCAGCTTATTTGCCGGGGAGACCCAGTACTTC.

The chain recombines TRBV6-1 with TRBJ2-7; no firm D call. Looked up from germline, CDR1 is MNHNS and CDR2 is SASEGT. V lost 3 bases to trimming and J lost 2 bases, with 11 bases between them. The CDR3 covers 14 residues. CDR3 loop: CASSDWTATYEQYF. The CDR3 DNA follows: TGTGCCAGCAGTGACTGGACGGCGACCTACGAGCAGTACTTC.

The CDR3 DNA reads TGCGCCAGCAGCTTGTGGCTGCGCAGTAGCACAGATACGCAGTATTTT. Translating gives CASSLWLRSSTDTQYF. The chain links TRBV5-1 to TRBJ2-3; unclear D gene. This CDR3 is built from 16 residues. Trimming removed 1 base at V and 0 bases at J, with 12 bases between. The V gene's germline CDR1 is SGHRS and CDR2 YFSETQ.

V and J are TRBV30 and TRBJ2-3, with 10 bases that match TRBD2. Trimming took 6 bases from V and 8 from J; bases not matched to a gene: 8. The CDR3 spans 13 residues. In germline, CDR1 is GTSNPN, CDR2 SVGIG (reference sequence). The CDR3 region is CACDSGRRGTQYF. CDR3 nucleotide sequence: TGTGCCTGTGATAGCGGGAGGAGGGGTACGCAGTATTTT.

V gene TRBV10-2 combines with J gene TRBJ1-1; 7 bases agree with TRBD1. J gave up 6 bases and V 10 bases, and 14 bases lay outside the gene matches. The CDR3 runs 14 residues. From germline, CDR1 is WSHSY and CDR2 SAAADI. The CDR3 region has the DNA TGCGCCACCAAACCGGGACAGAGTGGCCCTGAAGCTTTCTTT. Protein: CATKPGQSGPEAFF.

The V call is TRBV5-1, the J call TRBJ2-4; D is unresolved. With 1 base removed from V and 0 bases from J, the gap between germline ends came to 8 bases. This CDR3 comprises 15 residues. The germline gives CDR1 SGHRS, CDR2 YFSETQ. The CDR3 sequence is CASSLTSVAKNIQYF. CDR3 nucleotides: TGCGCCAGCAGCTTGACATCAGTAGCCAAAAACATTCAGTACTTC.

Comments on this clone: The identical CDR3 is also encoded by other nucleotide sequences in the sample. This chain connects TRBV18 to TRBJ2-7; weak D call: TRBD1 (6 bases). V was shortened by 0 bases and J by 0 bases, with 9 bases between the two germline ends. The CDR3 runs 15 residues. Germline V lookup: CDR1 KGHSH, CDR2 LQKENI. In DNA, the CDR3 is TGTGCCAGCTCACCACCCACAGGGAGCTCCTACGAGCAGTACTTC. Translating it yields CASSPPTGSSYEQYF.

This clone was counted a single time. The chain links TRBV28 to TRBJ2-1; 11 nucleotides align to TRBD2. Germline V lookup: CDR1 MDHEN, CDR2 SYDVKM. The V and J ends lost 7 bases and 6 bases, in that order; junction bases with no gene match: 8. This CDR3 has 15 residues. In DNA form, the CDR3 reads TGTGCCAGCACCTCCGGGACTAGCGGTAGCAATGAGCAGTTCTTC. Protein sequence: CASTSGTSGSNEQFF.

V and J are TRBV2 and TRBJ2-2, with D possibly matching TRBD1 (6 bases). This CDR3 contains 15 residues. Germline V gene sequence: CDR1 SNHLY, CDR2 FYNNEI. With 6 bases removed from V and 3 bases from J, the gap between germline ends came to 14 bases. The CDR3 is CASSVQGSYTGELFF. The CDR3 DNA follows: TGTGCCAGCAGCGTACAGGGTTCGTACACCGGGGAGCTGTTTTTT.

This rearrangement joins TRBV6-6 to TRBJ1-5; no reliable D call. Looked up from germline, CDR1 is MNHNY and CDR2 is SVGAGI (reference sequence). The CDR3 has 12 residues. The V gene lost 7 bases and the J gene lost 7 bases, with 11 bases spanning the gap. As DNA, the CDR3 is TGTGCCAGCAACACCCCGGGGCAGCCCCAGCATTTT. Its translation: CASNTPGQPQHF.

The chain couples TRBV11-2 to TRBJ2-3, with D perhaps TRBD2 (7 bases). Trimming removed 3 bases from V and 5 bases from J, with 18 bases in between. Germline CDR1 SGHAT, CDR2 FQNNGV. This CDR3 contains 16 residues. CDR3 residues: CASSLFRGAAIDTQYF. CDR3 bases: TGTGCCAGCAGCTTGTTTCGGGGGGCTGCTATAGATACGCAGTATTTT.

The V call is TRBV19, the J call TRBJ1-3; D uncertain. This CDR3 is 11 amino acids long. Per germline, CDR1 LNHDA and CDR2 SQIVND (reference sequence). The V end lost 8 bases, the J end lost 8 bases, and 10 bases lay between the germline ends. The CDR3 protein is CASRQLDTIYF. The CDR3 DNA is TGTGCCAGTCGCCAGTTGGACACCATATATTTT.

The chain recombines TRBV6-5 with TRBJ1-6, with no clear D. This CDR3 has 14 amino acids. Trimming left V 2 bases short and J 7 bases short, with 9 bases between. Germline values: CDR1 MNHEY, CDR2 SVGAGI. The chain's CDR3 is CASSYPTRNSPLHF. The CDR3 bases are TGTGCCAGCAGTTACCCGACTAGGAATTCACCCCTCCACTTT.

This sequence joins TRBV19 and TRBJ1-1; D gene uncertain. The V and J ends lost 6 bases and 8 bases respectively, with 16 bases between them. Germline CDR1 and CDR2: LNHDA and SQIVND (reference sequence). This CDR3 is 13 amino acids long. CDR3: CASRQPGPPEAFF. The DNA for the CDR3 is TGTGCCAGTAGACAACCGGGTCCGCCCGAAGCTTTCTTT.